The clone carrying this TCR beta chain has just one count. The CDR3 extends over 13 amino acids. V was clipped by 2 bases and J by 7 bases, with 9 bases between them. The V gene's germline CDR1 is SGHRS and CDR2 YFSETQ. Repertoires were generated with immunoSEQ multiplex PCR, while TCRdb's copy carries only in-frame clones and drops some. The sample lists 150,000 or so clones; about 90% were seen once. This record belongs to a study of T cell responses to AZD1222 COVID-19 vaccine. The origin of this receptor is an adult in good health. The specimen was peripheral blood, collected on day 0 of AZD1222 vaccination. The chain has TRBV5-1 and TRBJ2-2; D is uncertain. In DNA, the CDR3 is TGCGCCAGCAGCTTCGCCGAAATCGGGGAGCTGTTTTTT. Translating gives CASSFAEIGELFF.